This T cell receptor (beta chain) was recorded in a study of CD8 T cells in ankylosing spondylitis. As the method for making TCR beta libraries, quantitative 5'-RACE with molecular barcodes was used. TCRdb used MiXCR to reprocess the 5' RACE reads, holding one entry per CDR3 protein. The sample records 150,000 to 200,000 distinct CDR3 sequences, around 10% being singletons. The study's findings and limits: Researchers report that disease-linked clones proved CD8+ and relatively rare in peripheral blood. Ankylosing spondylitis blood appeared to carry a characteristic TCR beta motif of eight or nine highly homologous variants. Reports say disease-linked clones showed up significantly more in matched ankylosing spondylitis synovial fluid.

With respect to this clonotype: What it binds is not known.

This clonotype was sampled from a male donor with ankylosing spondylitis or in good health (not recorded which). Sequencing was done on a sample of blood, either unsorted or a sorted T cell fraction (not recorded which).

CDR3 sequence reads: CSAYLDRGAGGELFF. The DNA for the CDR3 is TGCAGTGCTTACCTTGACAGGGGCGCAGGCGGGGAGCTGTTTTTT. The V and J genes are TRBV20-1 and TRBJ2-2; 8 positions agree with TRBD1. Germline V CDR1 and CDR2: DFQATT, SNEGSKA (reference sequence). The CDR3 consists of 15 residues. V trimming: 5 bases; J trimming: 7 bases; junction bases outside the gene matches: 12.